These 14 T cell receptor beta chains were all obtained from the same sample, sequenced in a study of cytomegalovirus exposure and HLA in healthy donors. The PCR made use of 60 Vbeta and 13 Jbeta primers. Produced via immunoSEQ multiplex PCR; TCRdb's table is partial and in-frame only. Recorded for this sample: approximately 52,000 clones. The sequenced sample was PBMCs. The receptors were sampled from a man aged 50-60 years in good health and CMV-seropositive.

The V gene is TRBV30, the J gene TRBJ1-6; weak D call: TRBD1 (6 bases). This CDR3 comprises 14 residues. V dropped 3 bases and J dropped 10 bases, with 16 bases sitting between them. From germline, CDR1 is GTSNPN and CDR2 SVGIG (reference sequence). CDR3 residues: CAWSLQGRGSPLHF. The CDR3 DNA is TGTGCCTGGAGCTTACAGGGACGAGGATCACCCCTCCACTTT.

The chain carries TRBV11-1 and TRBJ2-6; D may be TRBD2 (5 bases). CDR1 is SGHAT, CDR2 FQDESV, per germline (reference sequence). The CDR3 loop spans 16 amino acids. The germline V and J ends were trimmed by 5 bases and 0 bases, with 11 bases remaining between them. CDR3: CASSRRESSGANVLTF. CDR3 bases: TGTGCCAGCAGCAGACGGGAAAGCTCTGGGGCCAACGTCCTGACTTTC.

The chain recombines TRBV28 with TRBJ1-1; D perhaps matches TRBD1 (6 bases). CDR1 and CDR2 from the germline V gene are MDHEN and SYDVKM. CDR3 size: 15 residues. Trimming pared 3 bases from V and 1 base from J, leaving 12 bases between. The chain's CDR3 is CASSLGGLGNTEAFF. The DNA of the CDR3 is TGTGCCAGCAGTTTGGGGGGGCTTGGGAACACTGAAGCTTTCTTT.

This chain connects TRBV28 to TRBJ2-5; the D gene is possibly TRBD1 (5 bases). The CDR3 spans 12 residues. CDR1 is MDHEN and CDR2 is SYDVKM in the germline V gene. The V gene lost 10 bases and the J gene lost 1 base, with 10 bases spanning the gap. CDR3 sequence reads: CAINRGQETQYF. The CDR3 coding sequence is TGTGCCATCAATAGGGGCCAAGAGACCCAGTACTTC.

The gene calls are TRBV6-6 and TRBJ1-1, with D perhaps TRBD1 (5 bases). The CDR3 has 14 residues. Germline CDR1 and CDR2: MNHNY and SVGAGI (reference sequence). Trimming left V 2 bases short and J 5 bases short, with 12 bases between. The CDR3 coding sequence is TGTGCCAGCAGTTACAGGGGATTTAAGACTGAAGCTTTCTTT. Translation: CASSYRGFKTEAFF.

V is TRBV2 and J is TRBJ1-2; tentative D call: TRBD1 (5 bases). V lost 4 bases and J 8 bases, leaving 14 bases between the germline ends. Per the germline V gene, CDR1 is SNHLY and CDR2 is FYNNEI. This CDR3 spans 13 amino acids. The CDR3 DNA follows: TGTGCCAGCAGTGTCGGCAGGGATAGAGGCTACACCTTC. It codes for CASSVGRDRGYTF. Using reference TRBV2 and TRBJ1-2 for the parts outside the CDR3, the full variable domain is EPEVTQTPSHQVTQMGQEVILRCVPISNHLYFYWYRQILGQKVEFLVSFYNNEISEKSEIFDDQFSVERPDGSNFTLKIRSTKLEDSAMYFCASSVGRDRGYTFGSGTRLTVV.

V usage is TRBV28 and J usage is TRBJ2-6; D is unclear. Germline CDR1 reads MDHEN; CDR2 reads SYDVKM. The CDR3 has 14 residues. Trimming removed 5 bases at V and 2 bases at J, with 7 bases between. CDR3: CASSPQTGANVLTF. In DNA form, the CDR3 reads TGTGCCAGCAGTCCGCAGACTGGGGCCAACGTCCTGACTTTC.

CDR3: CASSPLASGGGYEQYF. The CDR3 DNA follows: TGTGCCAGCTCACCGTTGGCATCAGGGGGTGGTTACGAGCAGTACTTC. The chain employs TRBV18 and TRBJ2-7; 7 nucleotides align to TRBD1. CDR1 is KGHSH and CDR2 is LQKENI in the germline V gene. J was trimmed by 4 bases and V by 3 bases; bases with no gene match: 12. The CDR3 spans 16 residues.

This chain joins TRBV5-6 and TRBJ1-3; D perhaps matches TRBD1 (5 bases). The V end lost 6 bases, the J end lost 3 bases, and 7 bases lay between the germline ends. Germline CDR1 and CDR2: SGHDT and YYEEEE. The CDR3 is 12 amino acids. CDR3 amino acids: CASTGGGNTIYF. DNA for the CDR3: TGTGCCAGCACCGGGGGTGGAAACACCATATATTTT.

The gene calls are TRBV5-3 and TRBJ2-3; perhaps TRBD1 as D (6 bases). TRBV5-3 has ORF status, its function being uncertain. V dropped 5 bases and J dropped 4 bases, with 14 bases sitting between them. The CDR3 consists of 14 residues. CDR3 in DNA: TGTGCCAGAAGTCCGGGACACCCTGCAGATACGCAGTATTTT. Translated: CARSPGHPADTQYF.

CDR3 sequence (DNA): TGTGCCAGCAGTGAAGAACACCATAGCAATCAGCCCCAGCATTTT. Translating it yields CASSEEHHSNQPQHF. This chain connects TRBV6-1 to TRBJ1-5; D unclear. V dropped 1 base and J dropped 0 bases, with 7 bases sitting between them. The CDR3 totals 15 residues. CDR1 and CDR2 from the germline V gene are MNHNS and SASEGT.

The chain employs TRBV6-5 and TRBJ2-1; 12 bases match TRBD2. This CDR3 is 15 amino acids long. Trimming removed 2 bases from V and 4 bases from J; junction bases left unmatched: 0. Germline V gene sequence: CDR1 MNHEY, CDR2 SVGAGI. Here the CDR3 reads CASSYLAGGYNEQFF. The CDR3 DNA follows: TGTGCCAGCAGTTACCTAGCGGGAGGGTACAATGAGCAGTTCTTC.

This sequence joins TRBV4-1 and TRBJ2-1; no clear D gene. The ends were cut back, 0 bases at V and 8 bases at J, with 11 bases in the middle. CDR3 size: 14 residues. The V gene's germline CDR1 is MGHRA and CDR2 YSYEKL. The CDR3 protein is CASSQDPSADEQFF. The CDR3 nucleotides read TGCGCCAGCAGCCAAGATCCGAGCGCCGATGAGCAGTTCTTC.

This CDR3 reads CASSQSYQTSGGYEQYF. As DNA, the CDR3 is TGTGCCAGCAGCCAGTCCTACCAGACTAGCGGGGGCTACGAGCAGTACTTC. This rearrangement joins TRBV4-2 to TRBJ2-7, with TRBD2 matching over 12 bases. The length of the CDR3 is 17 residues. With 3 bases clipped from V and 3 bases from J, the junction kept 9 bases outside the gene matches. The germline gives CDR1 LGHNA, CDR2 YNFKEQ.